This T cell receptor (beta chain) was retrieved from a study of cytomegalovirus exposure and HLA in healthy donors. Findings and limits, study-wide: The TCR clusters that emerged in the first cohort tended, a later analysis found, to co-occur in the approximately 130 validation repertoires. The authors listed over 150 TCR beta chains as cytomegalovirus-associated.

About this clone itself: Its antigen is currently unknown.

Germline V CDR1 and CDR2: SGHVS, FQNEAQ. The V and J ends lost 2 bases and 7 bases respectively, with 18 bases between them. CDR3 length: 16 amino acids. Sequenced by immunoSEQ multiplex PCR; TCRdb stores in-frame clones only, minus some. Counted here are about 200,000 clones, roughly 81% occurring once; the ten biggest clones make up roughly 1.2%. Sequenced material: PBMCs. This receptor was obtained from a woman in her twenties or thirties in good health and CMV-seronegative. The chain couples TRBV7-8 to TRBJ2-1; tentative D call: TRBD1 (6 bases). The CDR3 DNA is TGTGCCAGCAGCTTACCCCCGACAGGACCCGGGAATGAGCAGTTCTTC. Translated, it gives CASSLPPTGPGNEQFF.